These 7 T cell receptor beta chains were sequenced from one sample in a study of OX40 agonist ivuxolimab in advanced cancers. Clones were sequenced by immunoSEQ multiplex PCR, and TCRdb holds only the in-frame ones, with some missing. The sample carries 60,000 or so clones, approximately 87% recorded once. The sequenced sample was CD4+ or CD8+ T cells sorted from blood, obtained in a trial of the OX40 agonist ivuxolimab. These receptor sequences come from an adult with an advanced solid tumor such as melanoma, head and neck, liver or kidney cancer.

V is TRBV6-6 and J is TRBJ1-1; D perhaps matches TRBD1 (5 bases). The CDR3 length is 13 residues. Germline CDR1 MNHNY, CDR2 SVGAGI (reference sequence). With 7 bases removed from V and 5 bases from J, the gap between germline ends came to 14 bases. The CDR3 DNA reads TGTGCCAGCACCGATCAGGGAAGGACTGAAGCTTTCTTT. This gives the protein CASTDQGRTEAFF.

The CDR3 DNA follows: TGTGCCAGCAGTCCCGACCCGCAGGTACGCTTCTACAATGAGCAGTTCTTC. Protein sequence: CASSPDPQVRFYNEQFF. The chain is built from TRBV27 and TRBJ2-1; D call uncertain. CDR1 is MNHEY and CDR2 is SMNVEV in the germline V gene (reference sequence). CDR3 length equals 17 residues. The V gene lost 5 bases and the J gene lost 3 bases, with 20 bases spanning the gap.

Of note for this clone: A junction end diverges from the germline sequence, so it may reflect a read error. The rearrangement links TRBV7-7 to TRBJ2-5, with a tentative D call TRBD1 (6 bases). This CDR3 has 13 residues. Germline-derived CDR1 and CDR2 are SSHAT and FNYEAQ (reference sequence). The CDR3 protein is CASSSGQQETQYF. The CDR3 bases are TGTGCTAGCAGCTCTGGACAGCAAGAGACCCAGTACTTC.

V usage is TRBV6-1 and J usage is TRBJ2-7; no reliable D call. The germline V gene encodes CDR1 MNHNS and CDR2 SASEGT. V was clipped by 2 bases and J by 0 bases, with 8 bases between them. The CDR3 has 14 amino acids. The CDR3 region is CASSEQPHSYEQYF. DNA of the CDR3: TGTGCCAGCAGTGAACAGCCCCACTCCTACGAGCAGTACTTC.

This chain links TRBV11-3 with TRBJ2-2, with D uncertain. Trimming removed 6 bases from V and 5 bases from J, with 13 bases in between. Looked up from germline, CDR1 is SGHNT and CDR2 is YENEEA. This CDR3 region has 14 residues. Here the CDR3 DNA reads TGTGCCAGCAGGCTCTCCGTCCAAACCGGGGAGCTGTTTTTT. It specifies CASRLSVQTGELFF.

V and J are TRBV5-6 and TRBJ2-7; possibly TRBD2 for D (7 bases). The germline CDR1 and CDR2 sequences are SGHDT and YYEEEE. The germline V and J ends were trimmed by 1 base and 1 base, with 21 bases remaining between them. The CDR3 spans 18 residues. In nucleotides, the CDR3 is TGTGCCAGCAGCTTGATTCGAGTTGCGGGGGCCCTGTCCTACGAGCAGTACTTC. Translated: CASSLIRVAGALSYEQYF.

This chain links TRBV2 with TRBJ1-5; D gene uncertain. The V end was cut by 3 bases, the J end by 2 bases, with 5 bases between. Germline CDR1 reads SNHLY; CDR2 reads FYNNEI. The CDR3 is 13 amino acids. The CDR3 nucleotides are TGTGCCAGCAGTGAGGACGGCAATCAGCCCCAGCATTTT. Amino acids: CASSEDGNQPQHF.